This T cell receptor (beta chain) was sequenced during a study of T cell responses to AZD1222 COVID-19 vaccine (dated by TCRdb to 2020 to 2022). Background on the whole study: TCR sequencing covered over 230 trial participants: 200 to 220 given two doses of AZD1222 and around 26 given two doses of MenACWY control vaccine. Trial participants were enrolled by age into 18-55, 56-69 and 70-plus year subgroups, with around 140, 26 and 57 TCR-sequenced participants respectively.

Points the paper makes about the study in general: Because no day 14 peak-response samples were available, the repertoires could be characterized only after the peak T cell response. The vaccine-associated CD4 TCRs covered the entire spike protein, and the dominant responses fell in regions 160-218 and 743-854. Epitopes outside the regions mutated in the B.1.351 and B.1.1.7 variants were reportedly recognized by nearly half of the unique spike-specific TCRs. The 56-69-year group was small, and its depth increase did not reach significance, likely because of low power. Participants were mostly white British and included more females than males, and it was suggested by the authors that clonal diversity may have been underestimated. Spike-specific TCR breadth and depth rose significantly after two AZD1222 doses compared with day 0 and with MenACWY recipients. Only a handful of AZD1222 recipients were SARS-CoV-2 seropositive at baseline, limiting conclusions about previously exposed vaccinees.

The time point label corresponds to: about 28 days (+/-7) after the second vaccine dose. AZD1222 recipients given second doses at about 4 weeks or at about 12 weeks were pooled, since spike-specific TCR depth and breadth were not found to differ between the two schedules. The vaccinee samples were drawn from two UK trials, COV001 and COV002, one of which was a single-blind randomized controlled phase 2/3 trial testing AZD1222 (ChAdOx1 nCoV-19) in healthy adults. For TCRbeta chain sequencing, PBMC samples were collected from trial participants at day 0 and at day 28 after the second dose. Sequences SGHTA (CDR1) and FQGTGA (CDR2) are obtained from the germline V gene. From its cysteine to its phenylalanine, the CDR3 spans 17 amino acids. The DNA shown is the 51-base CDR3, in frame from base 1. The trim is 0 bases for V and 0 bases for J, with a gap of 13 bases between the germline ends. The CDR3 regions of human TCRbeta chains were subjected to immunosequencing. The paper's processing steps were these. TCRs in the repertoires were compared against a reference library of SARS-CoV-2-specific TCRs that had been generated with the MIRA antigen-specificity platform. Breadth was defined as the fraction of unique TCRs that were SARS-CoV-2-associated. Depth was defined as the fraction of total T cells that were SARS-CoV-2-associated. Using the MIRA data, each spike-specific TCR was assigned both to the spike region to which the TCR was reactive and to a CD4 or CD8 class. Log10-transformed breadth and depth values were compared by one-way ANOVA with Sidak's multiple comparisons tests. TCRdb took over this immuneACCESS table, retaining in-frame rearrangements with V and J assigned. Such tables are incomplete; in checked studies, under half of the missing clones stem from an unresolved V gene, and the remainder is unexplained. V, J and clone size were drawn from that table, and D and trimming were deduced from the DNA. Present in this sample are 150,000 to 250,000 clones, approximately 93% of which were seen just once. The top ten clones comprise approximately 1% of the sample.

Details on this clone: The clone's antigen remains unknown. Per-nucleotide qualities are absent, and no much larger clonotype sits a single base away.

The clonotype was recovered from an adult who received the AZD1222 COVID-19 vaccine. Sequenced here: peripheral blood, sampled 28 days after the second AZD1222 dose. The chain uses TRBV7-3 and TRBJ2-3, with no reliable assignment of the D segment. The CDR3 corresponds to CASSLTYSRASTDTQYF. The DNA sequence is TGTGCCAGCAGCTTAACGTATTCAAGGGCTAGCACAGATACGCAGTATTTT.